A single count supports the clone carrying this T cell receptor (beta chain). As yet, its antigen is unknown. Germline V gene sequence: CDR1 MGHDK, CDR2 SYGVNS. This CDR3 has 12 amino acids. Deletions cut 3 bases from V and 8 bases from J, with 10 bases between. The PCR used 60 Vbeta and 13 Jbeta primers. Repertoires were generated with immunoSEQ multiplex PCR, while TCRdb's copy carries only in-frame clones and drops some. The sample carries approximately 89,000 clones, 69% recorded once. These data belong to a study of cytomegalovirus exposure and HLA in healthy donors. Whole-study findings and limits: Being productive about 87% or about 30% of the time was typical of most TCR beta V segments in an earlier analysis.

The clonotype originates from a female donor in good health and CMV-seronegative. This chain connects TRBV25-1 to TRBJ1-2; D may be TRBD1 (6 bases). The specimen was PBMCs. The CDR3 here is CASSDYREGYTF. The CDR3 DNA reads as TGTGCCAGCAGTGACTACAGGGAAGGCTACACCTTC.